This T cell receptor (beta chain) derives from a study of breast tumors, draining lymph nodes, adjacent tissues. CDR3 size: 16 residues. The ends were cut back, 2 bases at V and 4 bases at J, with 16 bases in the middle. Germline lookup yields CDR1 KGHSH and CDR2 LQKENI. On this clonotype: Its specificity is not known.

Axillary draining lymph nodes of breast cancer patients supplied the node samples. General study results and limits: Luminal-like breast cancer showed significantly greater tumor-nontumor repertoire similarity than basal-like breast cancer did.

TCRdb analysed the multiplex PCR reads with MiXCR anew, one entry per CDR3 protein. The sample records approximately 210,000 distinct CDR3 sequences, under 35% being singletons. The rearrangement uses TRBV18 and TRBJ2-3, with D possibly matching TRBD1 (5 bases). The sequenced sample was axillary lymph node tissue. The clonotype comes from a female donor with breast cancer. Some clones in this sample may be carry-over from other donors' samples. Here the CDR3 DNA reads TGTGCCAGCTCACCAGACAGACTGGCGCCCCCAGATACGCAGTATTTT. This sequence encodes CASSPDRLAPPDTQYF. Full variable domain (rest looked up from reference TRBV18 and TRBJ2-3): NAGVMQNPRHLVRRRGQEARLRCSPMKGHSHVYWYRQLPEEGLKFMVYLQKENIIDESGMPKERFSAEFPKEGPSILRIQQVVRGDSAAYFCASSPDRLAPPDTQYFGPGTRLTVL.